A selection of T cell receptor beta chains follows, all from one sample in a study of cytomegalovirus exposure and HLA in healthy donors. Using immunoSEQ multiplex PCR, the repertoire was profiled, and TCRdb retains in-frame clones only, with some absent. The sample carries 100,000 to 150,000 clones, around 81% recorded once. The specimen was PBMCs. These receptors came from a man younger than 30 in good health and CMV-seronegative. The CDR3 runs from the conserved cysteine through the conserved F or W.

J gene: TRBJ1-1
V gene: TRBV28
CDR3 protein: CASSLPNRPSAFF

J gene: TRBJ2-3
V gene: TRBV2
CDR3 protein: CASRIERGGPNTQYF

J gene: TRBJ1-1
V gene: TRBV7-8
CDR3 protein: CASSLARFNTEAFF

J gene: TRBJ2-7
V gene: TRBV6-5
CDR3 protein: CASSYKGLGRGEQYF

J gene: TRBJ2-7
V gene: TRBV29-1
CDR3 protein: CSAQGQGEDLTYEQYF

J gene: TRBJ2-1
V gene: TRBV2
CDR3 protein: CASKLGGSGYNEQFF

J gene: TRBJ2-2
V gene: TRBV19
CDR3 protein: CASSSWTTNTGELFF

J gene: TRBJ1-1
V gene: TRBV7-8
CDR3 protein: CASSLNRPGNTEAFF

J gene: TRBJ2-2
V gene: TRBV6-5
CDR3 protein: CASSLAGIAGELFF

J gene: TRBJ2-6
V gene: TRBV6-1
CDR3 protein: CASSGDRGPGANVLTF

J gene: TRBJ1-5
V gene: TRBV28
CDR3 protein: CASSQPYREGVQPQHF

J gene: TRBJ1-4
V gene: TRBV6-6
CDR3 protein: CASSYAGQLLYLFF

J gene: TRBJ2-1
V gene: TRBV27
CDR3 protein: CASSLGGGRNEQFF

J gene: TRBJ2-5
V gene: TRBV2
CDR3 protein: CASSALRIETQYF

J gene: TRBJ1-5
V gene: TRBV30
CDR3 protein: CAWSRDSNQPQHF

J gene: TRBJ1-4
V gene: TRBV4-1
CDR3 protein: CASSHPKGDEKLFF

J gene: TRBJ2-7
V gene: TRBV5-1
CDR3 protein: CASSLGGQGNFHEQYF

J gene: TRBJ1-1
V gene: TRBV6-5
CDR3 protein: CASSYEGGSTEAFF

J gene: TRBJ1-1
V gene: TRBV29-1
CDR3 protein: CSVTDRFDTEAFF

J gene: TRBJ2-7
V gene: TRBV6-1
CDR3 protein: CASSPEGGGRGQYF

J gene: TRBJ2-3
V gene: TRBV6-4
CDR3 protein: CPFAKKRRGWDTQYF

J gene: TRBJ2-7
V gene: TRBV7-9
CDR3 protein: CASSRVPSGGAHYEQYF

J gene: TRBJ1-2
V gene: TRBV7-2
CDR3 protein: CASSLDQGNYGYTF

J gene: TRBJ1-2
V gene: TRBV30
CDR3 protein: CAWDDTGRVYGYTF

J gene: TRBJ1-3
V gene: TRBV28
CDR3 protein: CASRRPGSGNTIYF

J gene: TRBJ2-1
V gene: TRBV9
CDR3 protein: CASSVAASGAFEQFF

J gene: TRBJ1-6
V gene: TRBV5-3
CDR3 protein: CARIKGAGTPLHF

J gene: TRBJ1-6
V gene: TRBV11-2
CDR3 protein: CASSRLTGNSPLHF

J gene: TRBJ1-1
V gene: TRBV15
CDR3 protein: CATQVEPVNTEAFF

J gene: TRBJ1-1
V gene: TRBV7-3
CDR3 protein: CASSFGTRSTEAFF

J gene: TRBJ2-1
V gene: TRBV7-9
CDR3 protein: CASSLTSGGGNEQFF

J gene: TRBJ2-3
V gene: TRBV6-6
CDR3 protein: CASRVAGITDTQYF

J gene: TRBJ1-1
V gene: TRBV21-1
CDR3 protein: CASSKAPGENTEAFF

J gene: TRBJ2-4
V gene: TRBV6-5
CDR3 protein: CASRQSLHIQYF

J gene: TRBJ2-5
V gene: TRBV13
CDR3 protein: CASTKGREETQYF

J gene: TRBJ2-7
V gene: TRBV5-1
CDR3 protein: CASIQGGEQYF

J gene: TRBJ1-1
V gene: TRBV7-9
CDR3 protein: CASSRQGSHEAFF

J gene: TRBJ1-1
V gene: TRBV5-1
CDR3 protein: CASSLHGRATEAFF

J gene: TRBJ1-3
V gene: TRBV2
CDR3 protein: CASSTTTVASGNTIYF

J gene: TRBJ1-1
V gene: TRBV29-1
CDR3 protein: CSGLRGGTEAFF

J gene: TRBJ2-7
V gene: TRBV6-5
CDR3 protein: CASGTRGYEQYF